This T cell receptor (beta chain) was profiled in a study of memory CD4+ T cells and cytomegalovirus serostatus. Study-wide background: Donors were healthy Belgian adults, fewer than ten CMV seropositive and approximately 23 seronegative.

The data were produced by immunoSEQ multiplex PCR, yet TCRdb's version contains in-frame clones alone and is incomplete. The sample consists of 75,000 to 90,000 clones, approximately 80% of them appearing once. V lost 4 bases to trimming and J lost 5 bases, with 21 bases between them. There are 18 residues in the CDR3. Germline V CDR1 and CDR2: MGHRA, YSYEKL. Single viable CD3+CD4+CD8-CD45RO+ cells were sorted as the memory CD4+ T cells. Positive selection with CD4 microbeads enriched total CD4+ T cells. The sample comprised memory CD4+ T cells from blood. The rearrangement joins TRBV4-1 to TRBJ2-6; D might be TRBD1 or TRBD2, each matching 5 bases. The clonotype originates from an adult in good health and CMV-seronegative. CDR3 region: CASSRDSGTAFRANVLTF. The CDR3 region has the DNA TGCGCCAGCAGCCGAGACTCCGGGACCGCCTTCAGGGCCAACGTCCTGACTTTC.